Presented here are 11 T cell receptor beta chains from one specimen sequenced in a study of blood T cell repertoires in COVID-19 (dated by TCRdb to 2018 to 2021). The library was made by the immunoSEQ multiplex PCR assay. Sourced from immuneACCESS, this table was stored by TCRdb with only in-frame sequences that have V and J called. A share of the clones is absent; for the studies checked, an unresolved V gene accounts for under half, and the remainder has no known explanation. The sample has around 100,000 clones on record, approximately 89% of them singletons. The ten largest clones take up more than 9% of the sample. Sequenced input: peripheral blood. These receptor sequences come from a woman in her 30s with acute or convalescent COVID-19.

The V call is TRBV29-1, the J call TRBJ1-1; D is possibly TRBD1 (5 bases). This CDR3 comprises 13 residues. Germline CDR1 reads SQVTM; CDR2 reads ANQGSEA. V dropped 4 bases and J dropped 2 bases, with 11 bases sitting between them. CDR3 loop: CSVGFRVNTEAFF. For the CDR3, the DNA is TGCAGCGTTGGATTCAGGGTAAACACTGAAGCTTTCTTT.

This chain joins TRBV7-8 and TRBJ1-1, with D tentatively TRBD1 (5 bases). Germline assignment: CDR1 SGHVS and CDR2 FQNEAQ. The CDR3 totals 15 residues. The germline V and J ends were trimmed by 2 bases and 6 bases, with 16 bases remaining between them. The CDR3 loop reads CASSLLVGGMSEAFF. CDR3 bases: TGTGCCAGCAGCTTATTAGTGGGGGGTATGTCTGAAGCTTTCTTT. Together with reference TRBV7-8 and TRBJ1-1, the CDR3 gives the full variable domain: GAGVSQSPRYKVAKRGQDVALRCDPISGHVSLFWYQQALGQGPEFLTYFQNEAQLDKSGLPSDRFFAERPEGSVSTLKIQRTQQEDSAVYLCASSLLVGGMSEAFFGQGTRLTVV.

The genes are TRBV15 and TRBJ1-5, with D uncertain. The length of the CDR3 is 13 residues. Looked up from germline, CDR1 is LNHNV and CDR2 is YYDKDF (reference sequence). V lost 1 base and J 4 bases, leaving 5 bases between the germline ends. The CDR3 nucleotides read TGTGCCACCAGCAGAGGGAGTAATCAGCCCCAGCATTTT. It yields the protein CATSRGSNQPQHF.

This chain connects TRBV27 to TRBJ1-6, with 12 nucleotides matching TRBD1. The CDR3 covers 16 residues. Germline assignment: CDR1 MNHEY and CDR2 SMNVEV (reference sequence). V dropped 4 bases and J dropped 7; count of bases not matched to a gene: 5. CDR3 in amino acids: CASSWGTGGLNSPLHF. The CDR3 nucleotides read TGTGCCAGCAGTTGGGGGACAGGGGGCCTCAATTCACCCCTCCACTTT.

This clone was detected a few times. The rearrangement joins TRBV4-1 to TRBJ1-5, with D unresolved. CDR1 is MGHRA, CDR2 YSYEKL, per germline. With 1 base removed from V and 3 bases from J, the gap between germline ends came to 13 bases. The CDR3 has 16 residues. CDR3 bases: TGCGCCAGCAGCCAAGTGCTTCGGGGTACCAATCAGCCCCAGCATTTT. It yields the protein CASSQVLRGTNQPQHF.

The rearrangement links TRBV5-5 to TRBJ1-1; perhaps TRBD1 as D (5 bases). The germline V gene has CDR1 SGHKS and CDR2 YYEKEE (reference sequence). V lost 1 base to trimming and J lost 8 bases, with 12 bases between them. The CDR3 has 13 residues. CDR3 nucleotides: TGTGCCAGCAGCTTGAAGAGGAGGGACGAAGCTTTCTTT. Protein product: CASSLKRRDEAFF. Complete variable domain (other parts from reference TRBV5-5 and TRBJ1-1): DAGVTQSPTHLIKTRGQQVTLRCSPISGHKSVSWYQQVLGQGPQFIFQYYEKEERGRGNFPDRFSARQFPNYSSELNVNALLLGDSALYLCASSLKRRDEAFFGQGTRLTVV.

This clone was seen only a few times. The J gene is TRBJ2-2, the V gene TRBV7-2; weak D call: TRBD2 (6 bases). Germline V gene sequence: CDR1 SGHTA, CDR2 FQGNSA. V was shortened by 5 bases and J by 3 bases, with 19 bases between the two germline ends. This CDR3 spans 17 amino acids. CDR3 coding DNA: TGTGCCAGCAGCCAGGTGGGACTTCAATTTTACACCGGGGAGCTGTTTTTT. Translating gives CASSQVGLQFYTGELFF.

The chain has TRBV18 and TRBJ2-1; tentative D call: TRBD1 (5 bases). The V gene lost 3 bases and the J gene lost 6 bases, with 18 bases spanning the gap. The CDR3 is 16 amino acids. The germline CDR1 and CDR2 sequences are KGHSH and LQKENI. The CDR3 is CASSPQGVLTGNEQFF. In nucleotides, the CDR3 is TGTGCCAGCTCACCGCAAGGGGTTTTGACTGGCAATGAGCAGTTCTTC.

Here the CDR3 reads CASSQGQETYSNQPQHF. In DNA, the CDR3 is TGTGCCAGTAGTCAGGGACAGGAGACCTATAGCAATCAGCCCCAGCATTTT. V gene TRBV19 combines with J gene TRBJ1-5, with 8 bases fitting TRBD1. V shed 5 bases, J shed 0 bases, and the junction held 9 bases outside the gene matches. The CDR3 extends over 17 amino acids. Germline lookup yields CDR1 LNHDA and CDR2 SQIVND (reference sequence).

A single count supports this clone. The chain joins TRBV6-5 to TRBJ1-1; possibly TRBD1 for D (6 bases). Trimming took off 0 bases at V and 4 bases at J, with 6 bases between the two ends. Germline V CDR1 and CDR2: MNHEY, SVGAGI. The CDR3 length is 13 residues. The CDR3, as DNA: TGTGCCAGCAGTTACTCGGGGGCCACTGAAGCTTTCTTT. It is translated as CASSYSGATEAFF.

V and J are TRBV5-6 and TRBJ1-6; a possible D gene is TRBD1 (5 bases). The ends were cut back, 0 bases at V and 12 bases at J, with 13 bases in the middle. This CDR3 is built from 14 residues. Germline-derived CDR1 and CDR2 are SGHDT and YYEEEE. DNA of the CDR3: TGTGCCAGCAGCTTGGAGGGGACTGGGGAACCCCTCCACTTT. Amino acid sequence: CASSLEGTGEPLHF.